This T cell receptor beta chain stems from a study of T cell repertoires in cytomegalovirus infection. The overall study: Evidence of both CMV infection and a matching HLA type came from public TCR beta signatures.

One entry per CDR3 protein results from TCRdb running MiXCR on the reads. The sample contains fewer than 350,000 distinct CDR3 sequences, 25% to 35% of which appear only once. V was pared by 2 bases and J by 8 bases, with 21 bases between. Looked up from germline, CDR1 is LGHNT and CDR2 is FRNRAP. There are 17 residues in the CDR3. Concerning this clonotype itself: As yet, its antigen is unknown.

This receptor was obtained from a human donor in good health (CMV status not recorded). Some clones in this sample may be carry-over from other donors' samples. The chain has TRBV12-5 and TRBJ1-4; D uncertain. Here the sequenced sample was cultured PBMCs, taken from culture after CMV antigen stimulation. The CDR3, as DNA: TGTGCTAGTGGTTTGAATTGGAACACCAGTTTTTGGGAAAAACTGTTTTTT. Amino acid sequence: CASGLNWNTSFWEKLFF.